This T cell receptor beta chain was retrieved from a study of cytomegalovirus exposure and HLA in healthy donors. Notes on this clone: Its antigen remains unknown.

Study-wide findings and caveats: Researchers reported in a later analysis that common viral pathogens appeared linked to several top clusters. Sequencing likely produced, as an artifact, a cluster of highly shared sequence variants.

With 60 Vbeta and 13 Jbeta primers, the PCR was carried out. Assay: immunoSEQ multiplex PCR; the TCRdb copy retains only in-frame clones and omits some. Found here are about 40,000 clones, roughly 64% of them singletons; the top ten hold roughly 18%. CDR1 LNHNV and CDR2 YYDKDF come from the germline V gene (reference sequence). With 3 bases clipped from V and 6 bases from J, the junction kept 7 bases outside the gene matches. The CDR3 is 15 amino acids. The receptor's source is a man aged 45 to 65 in good health and CMV-seropositive. Sequenced: PBMCs. The chain links TRBV15 to TRBJ2-3; 9 bases map to TRBD1. CDR3 coding DNA: TGTGCCACCAGCAGGGGGGGACAGGGACGGGATACGCAGTATTTT. Its protein product is CATSRGGQGRDTQYF.